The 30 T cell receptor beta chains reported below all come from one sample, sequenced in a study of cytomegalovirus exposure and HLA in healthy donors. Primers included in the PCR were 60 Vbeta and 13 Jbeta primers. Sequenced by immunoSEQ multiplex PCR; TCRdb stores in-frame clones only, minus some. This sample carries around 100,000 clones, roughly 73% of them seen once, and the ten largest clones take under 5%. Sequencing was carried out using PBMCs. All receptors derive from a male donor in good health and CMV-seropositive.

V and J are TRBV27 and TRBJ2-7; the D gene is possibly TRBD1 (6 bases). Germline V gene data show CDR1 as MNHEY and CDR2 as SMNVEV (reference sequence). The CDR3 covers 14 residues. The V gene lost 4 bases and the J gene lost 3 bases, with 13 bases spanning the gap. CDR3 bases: TGTGCCAGCAGTTCCTACAGGGCCCACTACGAGCAGTACTTC. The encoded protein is CASSSYRAHYEQYF.

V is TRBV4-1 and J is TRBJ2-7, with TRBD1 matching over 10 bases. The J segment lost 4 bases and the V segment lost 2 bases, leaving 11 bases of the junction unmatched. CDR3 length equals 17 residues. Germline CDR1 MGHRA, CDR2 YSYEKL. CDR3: CASSQYPGTGVLYEQYF. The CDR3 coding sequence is TGCGCCAGCAGCCAATACCCCGGGACAGGGGTTTTATACGAGCAGTACTTC.

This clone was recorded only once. The CDR3 here is CSVKTGNQPQHF. The CDR3 coding sequence is TGCAGCGTGAAGACGGGGAATCAGCCCCAGCATTTT. The chain uses TRBV29-1 and TRBJ1-5; D is uncertain. Trimming left V 6 bases short and J 4 bases short, with 10 bases between. This CDR3 is 12 amino acids long. The germline V gene has CDR1 SQVTM and CDR2 ANQGSEA.

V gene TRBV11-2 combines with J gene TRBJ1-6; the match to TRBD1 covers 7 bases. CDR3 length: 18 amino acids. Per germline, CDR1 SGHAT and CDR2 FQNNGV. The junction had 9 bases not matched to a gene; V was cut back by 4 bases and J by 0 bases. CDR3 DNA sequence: TGTGCCAGCAGCTCCTTTTTGCGGGACAGCTCCTATAATTCACCCCTCCACTTT. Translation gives CASSSFLRDSSYNSPLHF.

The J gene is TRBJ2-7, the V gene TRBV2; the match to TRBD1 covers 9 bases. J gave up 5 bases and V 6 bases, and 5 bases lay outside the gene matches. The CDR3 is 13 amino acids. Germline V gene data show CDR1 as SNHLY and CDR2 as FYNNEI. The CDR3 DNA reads TGTGCCAGCAGAGAACAGGGGGCCCACGAGCAGTACTTC. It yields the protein CASREQGAHEQYF. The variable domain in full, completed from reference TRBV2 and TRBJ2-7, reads EPEVTQTPSHQVTQMGQEVILRCVPISNHLYFYWYRQILGQKVEFLVSFYNNEISEKSEIFDDQFSVERPDGSNFTLKIRSTKLEDSAMYFCASREQGAHEQYFGPGTRLTVT.

The CDR3 DNA reads TGTGCCAGTAGTATAGGAAATACAGGGGCGGGGGGTCCGTTCTTC. Translation gives CASSIGNTGAGGPFF. The V call is TRBV19, the J call TRBJ2-1, with a tentative D call TRBD2 (8 bases). CDR1 LNHDA and CDR2 SQIVND come from the germline V gene (reference sequence). The CDR3 loop spans 15 amino acids. Between the trimmed V and J ends, which lost 1 base and 15 bases, there was a span of 22 bases.

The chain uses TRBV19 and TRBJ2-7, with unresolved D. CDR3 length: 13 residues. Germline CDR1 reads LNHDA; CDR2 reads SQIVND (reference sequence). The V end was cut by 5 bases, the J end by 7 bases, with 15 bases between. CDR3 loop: CASSSATFWEQYF. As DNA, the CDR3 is TGTGCCAGTAGTTCGGCGACATTTTGGGAGCAGTACTTC.

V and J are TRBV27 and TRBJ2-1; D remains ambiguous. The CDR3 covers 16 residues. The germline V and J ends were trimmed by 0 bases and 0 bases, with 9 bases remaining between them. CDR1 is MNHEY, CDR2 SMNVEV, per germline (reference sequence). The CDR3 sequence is CASSLSLESSYNEQFF. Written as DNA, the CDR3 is TGTGCCAGCAGTTTATCTCTTGAGAGCTCCTACAATGAGCAGTTCTTC.

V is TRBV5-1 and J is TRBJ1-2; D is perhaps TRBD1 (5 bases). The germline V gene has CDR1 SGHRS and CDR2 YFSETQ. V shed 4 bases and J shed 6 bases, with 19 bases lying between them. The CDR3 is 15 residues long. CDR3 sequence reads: CASSPNVGAQNGYTF. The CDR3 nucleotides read TGCGCCAGCAGCCCCAACGTAGGGGCCCAAAATGGCTACACCTTC. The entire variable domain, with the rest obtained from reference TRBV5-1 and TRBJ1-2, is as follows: KAGVTQTPRYLIKTRGQQVTLSCSPISGHRSVSWYQQTPGQGLQFLFEYFSETQRNKGNFPGRFSGRQFSNSRSEMNVSTLELGDSALYLCASSPNVGAQNGYTFGSGTRLTVV.

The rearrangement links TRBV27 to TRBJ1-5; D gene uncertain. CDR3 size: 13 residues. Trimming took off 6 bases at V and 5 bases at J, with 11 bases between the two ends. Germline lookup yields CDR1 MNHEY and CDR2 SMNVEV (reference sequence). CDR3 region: CASSLGAHQPQHF. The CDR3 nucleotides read TGTGCCAGCAGCTTGGGCGCTCATCAGCCCCAGCATTTT.

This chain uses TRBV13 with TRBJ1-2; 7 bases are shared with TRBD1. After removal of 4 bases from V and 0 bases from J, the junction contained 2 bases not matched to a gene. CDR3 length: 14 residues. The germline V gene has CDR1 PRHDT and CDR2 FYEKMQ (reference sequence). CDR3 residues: CASSSGTANYGYTF. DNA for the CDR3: TGTGCCAGCAGCTCTGGGACAGCTAACTATGGCTACACCTTC.

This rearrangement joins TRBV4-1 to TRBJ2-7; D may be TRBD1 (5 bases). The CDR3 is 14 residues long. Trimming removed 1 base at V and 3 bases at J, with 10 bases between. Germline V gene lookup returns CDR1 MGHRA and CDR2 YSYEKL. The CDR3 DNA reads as TGCGCCAGCAGCCAAGGTCCTCAGGGCTACGAGCAGTACTTC. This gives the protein CASSQGPQGYEQYF.

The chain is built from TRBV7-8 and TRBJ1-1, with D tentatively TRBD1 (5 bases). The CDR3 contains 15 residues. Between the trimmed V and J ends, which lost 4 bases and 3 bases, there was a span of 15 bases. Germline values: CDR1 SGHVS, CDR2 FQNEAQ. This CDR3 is CASSSTGGGDTEAFF. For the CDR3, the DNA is TGTGCCAGCAGCTCCACGGGCGGAGGGGACACTGAAGCTTTCTTT.

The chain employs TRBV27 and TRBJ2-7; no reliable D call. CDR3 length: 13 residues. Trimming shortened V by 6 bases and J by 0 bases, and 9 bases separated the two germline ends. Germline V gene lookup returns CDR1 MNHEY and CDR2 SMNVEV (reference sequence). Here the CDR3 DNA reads TGTGCCAGCAGCTCTACGATCTCCTACGAGCAGTACTTC. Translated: CASSSTISYEQYF.

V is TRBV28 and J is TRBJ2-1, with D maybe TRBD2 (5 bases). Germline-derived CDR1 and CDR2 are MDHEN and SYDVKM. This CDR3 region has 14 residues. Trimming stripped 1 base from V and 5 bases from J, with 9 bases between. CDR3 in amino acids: CASSLLLANNEQFF. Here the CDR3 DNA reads TGTGCCAGCAGTTTATTGCTAGCAAACAATGAGCAGTTCTTC.

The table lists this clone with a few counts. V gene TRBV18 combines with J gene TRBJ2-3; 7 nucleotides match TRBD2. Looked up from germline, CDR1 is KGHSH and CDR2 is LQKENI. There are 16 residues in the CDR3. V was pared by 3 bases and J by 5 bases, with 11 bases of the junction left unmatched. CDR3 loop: CASSPVGGRAGDTQYF. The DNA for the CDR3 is TGTGCCAGCTCACCGGTTGGTGGGAGGGCCGGAGATACGCAGTATTTT. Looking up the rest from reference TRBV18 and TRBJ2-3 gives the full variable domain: NAGVMQNPRHLVRRRGQEARLRCSPMKGHSHVYWYRQLPEEGLKFMVYLQKENIIDESGMPKERFSAEFPKEGPSILRIQQVVRGDSAAYFCASSPVGGRAGDTQYFGPGTRLTVL.

For the CDR3, the DNA is TGTGCGAGCCACGGTGCAGATACGCAGTATTTT. It codes for CASHGADTQYF. J is TRBJ2-3 and V is TRBV7-9; no firm D call. CDR1 is SEHNR, CDR2 FQNEAQ, per germline (reference sequence). The CDR3 loop spans 11 amino acids.

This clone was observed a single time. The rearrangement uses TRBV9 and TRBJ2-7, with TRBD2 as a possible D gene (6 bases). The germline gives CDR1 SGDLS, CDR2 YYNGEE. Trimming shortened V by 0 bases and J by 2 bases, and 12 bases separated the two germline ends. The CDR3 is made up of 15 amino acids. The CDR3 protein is CASSVVSRGPYEQYF. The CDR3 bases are TGTGCCAGCAGCGTAGTGTCGCGGGGACCCTACGAGCAGTACTTC.

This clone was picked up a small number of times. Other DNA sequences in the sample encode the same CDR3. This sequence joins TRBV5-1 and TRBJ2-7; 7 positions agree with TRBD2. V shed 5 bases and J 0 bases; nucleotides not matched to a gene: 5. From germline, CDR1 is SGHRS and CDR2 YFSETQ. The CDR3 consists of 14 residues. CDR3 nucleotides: TGCGCCAGCAGTCCCGGGGGGAGCTCCTACGAGCAGTACTTC. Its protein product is CASSPGGSSYEQYF.

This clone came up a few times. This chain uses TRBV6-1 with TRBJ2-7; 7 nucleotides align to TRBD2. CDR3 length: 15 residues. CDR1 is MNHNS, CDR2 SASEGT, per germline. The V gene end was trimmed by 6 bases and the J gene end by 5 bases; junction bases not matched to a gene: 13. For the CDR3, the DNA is TGTGCCAGCAGCAAAGGGGATGGGCGGGAGAACGAGCAGTACTTC. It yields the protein CASSKGDGRENEQYF.

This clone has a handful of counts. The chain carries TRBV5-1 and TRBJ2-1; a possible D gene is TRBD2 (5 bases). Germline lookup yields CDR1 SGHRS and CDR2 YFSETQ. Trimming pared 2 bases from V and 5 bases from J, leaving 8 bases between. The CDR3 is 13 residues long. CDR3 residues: CASSFQTNNEQFF. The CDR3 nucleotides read TGCGCCAGCAGCTTTCAGACTAACAATGAGCAGTTCTTC. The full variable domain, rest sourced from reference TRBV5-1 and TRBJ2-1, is KAGVTQTPRYLIKTRGQQVTLSCSPISGHRSVSWYQQTPGQGLQFLFEYFSETQRNKGNFPGRFSGRQFSNSRSEMNVSTLELGDSALYLCASSFQTNNEQFFGPGTRLTVL.

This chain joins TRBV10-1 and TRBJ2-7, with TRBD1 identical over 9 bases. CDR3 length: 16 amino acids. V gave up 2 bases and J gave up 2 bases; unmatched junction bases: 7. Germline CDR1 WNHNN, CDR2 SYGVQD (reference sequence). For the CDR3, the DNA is TGCGCCAGCAGTGAGGCCCGCGGACAGGGGACCTACGAGCAGTACTTC. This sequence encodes CASSEARGQGTYEQYF.

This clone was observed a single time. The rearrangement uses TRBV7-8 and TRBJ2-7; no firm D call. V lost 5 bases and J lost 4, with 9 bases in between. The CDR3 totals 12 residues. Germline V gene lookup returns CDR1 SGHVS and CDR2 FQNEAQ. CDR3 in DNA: TGTGCCAGCAGCCCCCAGTCATACGAGCAGTACTTC. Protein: CASSPQSYEQYF.

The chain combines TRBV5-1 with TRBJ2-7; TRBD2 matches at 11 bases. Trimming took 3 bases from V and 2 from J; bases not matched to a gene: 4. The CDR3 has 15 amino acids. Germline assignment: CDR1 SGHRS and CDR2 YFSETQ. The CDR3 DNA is TGCGCCAGCAGCTGGGTAGCGGGGGGGACCTACGAGCAGTACTTC. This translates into CASSWVAGGTYEQYF.

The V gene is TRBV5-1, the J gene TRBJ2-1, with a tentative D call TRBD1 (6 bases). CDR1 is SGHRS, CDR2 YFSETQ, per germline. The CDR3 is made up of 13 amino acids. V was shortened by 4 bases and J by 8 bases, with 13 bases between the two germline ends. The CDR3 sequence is CASSAPGADEQFF. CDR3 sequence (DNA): TGCGCCAGCAGCGCACCAGGGGCCGATGAGCAGTTCTTC.

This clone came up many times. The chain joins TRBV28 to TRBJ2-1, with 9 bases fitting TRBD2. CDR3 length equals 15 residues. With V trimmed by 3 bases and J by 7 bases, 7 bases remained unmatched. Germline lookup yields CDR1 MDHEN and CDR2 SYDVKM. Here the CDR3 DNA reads TGTGCCAGCAGTTTGGGTAGCGGGAGAGTGAATGAGCAGTTCTTC. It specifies CASSLGSGRVNEQFF. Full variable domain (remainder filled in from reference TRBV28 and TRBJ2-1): DVKVTQSSRYLVKRTGEKVFLECVQDMDHENMFWYRQDPGLGLRLIYFSYDVKMKEKGDIPEGYSVSREKKERFSLILESASTNQTSMYLCASSLGSGRVNEQFFGPGTRLTVL.

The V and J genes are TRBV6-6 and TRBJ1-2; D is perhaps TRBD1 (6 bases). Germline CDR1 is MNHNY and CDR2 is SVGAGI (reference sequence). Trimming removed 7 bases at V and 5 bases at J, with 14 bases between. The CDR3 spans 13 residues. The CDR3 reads CASTDLGAYGYTF. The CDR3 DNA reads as TGTGCCAGCACCGACCTGGGGGCGTATGGCTACACCTTC.

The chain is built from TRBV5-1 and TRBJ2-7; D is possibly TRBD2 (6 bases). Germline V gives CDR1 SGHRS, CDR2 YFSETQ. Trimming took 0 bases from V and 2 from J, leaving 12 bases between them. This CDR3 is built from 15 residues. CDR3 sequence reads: CASSLVAGTAYEQYF. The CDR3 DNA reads TGCGCCAGCAGCTTGGTCGCGGGGACCGCCTACGAGCAGTACTTC.

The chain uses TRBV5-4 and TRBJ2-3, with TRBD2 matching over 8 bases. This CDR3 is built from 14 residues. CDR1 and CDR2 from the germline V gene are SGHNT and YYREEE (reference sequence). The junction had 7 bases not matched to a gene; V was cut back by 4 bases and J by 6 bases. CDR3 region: CASSPGLGGDTQYF. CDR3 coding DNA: TGTGCCAGCAGCCCGGGACTAGGTGGGGATACGCAGTATTTT.

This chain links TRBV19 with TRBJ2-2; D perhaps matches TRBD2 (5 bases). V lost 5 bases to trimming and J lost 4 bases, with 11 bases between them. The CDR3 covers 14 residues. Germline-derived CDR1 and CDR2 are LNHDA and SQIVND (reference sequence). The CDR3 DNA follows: TGTGCCAGTAGTCCCGCAAGCGGCACCGGGGAGCTGTTTTTT. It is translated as CASSPASGTGELFF.